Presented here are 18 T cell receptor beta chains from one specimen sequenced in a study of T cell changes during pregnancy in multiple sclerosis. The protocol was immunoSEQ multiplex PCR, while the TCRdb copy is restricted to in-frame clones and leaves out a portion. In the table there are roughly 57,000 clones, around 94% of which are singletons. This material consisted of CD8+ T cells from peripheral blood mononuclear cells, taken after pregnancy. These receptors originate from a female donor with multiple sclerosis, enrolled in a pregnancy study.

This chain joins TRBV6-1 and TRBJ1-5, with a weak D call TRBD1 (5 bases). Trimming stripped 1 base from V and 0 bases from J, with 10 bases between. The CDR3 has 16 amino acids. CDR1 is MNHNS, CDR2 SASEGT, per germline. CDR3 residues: CASSEEDIYSNQPQHF. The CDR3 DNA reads TGTGCCAGCAGTGAAGAGGACATCTATAGCAATCAGCCCCAGCATTTT.

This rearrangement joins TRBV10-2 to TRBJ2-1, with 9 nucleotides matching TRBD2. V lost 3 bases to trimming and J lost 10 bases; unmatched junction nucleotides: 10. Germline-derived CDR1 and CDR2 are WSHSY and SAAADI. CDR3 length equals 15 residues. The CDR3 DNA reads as TGCGCCAGCAGTGATCGCGGGAGGGCAGGTTGGGAGCAGTTCTTC. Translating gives CASSDRGRAGWEQFF.

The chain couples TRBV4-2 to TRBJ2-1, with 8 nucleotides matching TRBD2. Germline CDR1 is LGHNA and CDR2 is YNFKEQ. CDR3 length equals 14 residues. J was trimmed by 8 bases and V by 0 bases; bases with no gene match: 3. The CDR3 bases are TGTGCCAGCAGCCAAGAAACTAGCGGCCATGAGCAGTTCTTC. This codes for CASSQETSGHEQFF.

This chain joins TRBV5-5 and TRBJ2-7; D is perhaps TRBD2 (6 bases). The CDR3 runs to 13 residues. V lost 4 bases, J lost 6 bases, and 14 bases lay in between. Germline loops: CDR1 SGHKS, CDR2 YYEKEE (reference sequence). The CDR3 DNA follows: TGTGCCAGCAGCCTACCGGGACTCTCCGAGCAGTACTTC. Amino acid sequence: CASSLPGLSEQYF.

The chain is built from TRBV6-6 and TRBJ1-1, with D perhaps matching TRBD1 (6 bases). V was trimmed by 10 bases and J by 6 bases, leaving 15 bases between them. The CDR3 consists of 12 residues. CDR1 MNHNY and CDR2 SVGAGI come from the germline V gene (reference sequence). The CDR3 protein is CATITGMAEAFF. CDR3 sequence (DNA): TGTGCCACCATAACAGGGATGGCTGAAGCTTTCTTT.

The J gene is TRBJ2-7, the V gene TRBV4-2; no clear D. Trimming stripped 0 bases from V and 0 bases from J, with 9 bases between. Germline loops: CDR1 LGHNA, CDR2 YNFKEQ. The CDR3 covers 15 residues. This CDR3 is CASSQDMANSYEQYF. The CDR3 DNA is TGTGCCAGCAGCCAAGATATGGCCAACTCCTACGAGCAGTACTTC.

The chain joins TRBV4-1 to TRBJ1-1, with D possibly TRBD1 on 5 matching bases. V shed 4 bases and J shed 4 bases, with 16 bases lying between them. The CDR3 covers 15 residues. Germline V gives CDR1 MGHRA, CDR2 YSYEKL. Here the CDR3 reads CASSRGGVLFTEAFF. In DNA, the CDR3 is TGCGCCAGCAGCCGCGGAGGGGTCCTCTTCACTGAAGCTTTCTTT.

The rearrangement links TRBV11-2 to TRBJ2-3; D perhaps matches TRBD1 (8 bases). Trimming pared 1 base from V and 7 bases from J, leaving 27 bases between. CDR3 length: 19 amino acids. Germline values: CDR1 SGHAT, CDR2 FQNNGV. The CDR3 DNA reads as TGTGCCAGCAGCTTAGTAATGGGACAGGAATGGGGGGGAACAAATACGCAGTATTTT. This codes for CASSLVMGQEWGGTNTQYF. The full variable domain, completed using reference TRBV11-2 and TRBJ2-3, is EAGVAQSPRYKIIEKRQSVAFWCNPISGHATLYWYQQILGQGPKLLIQFQNNGVVDDSQLPKDRFSAERLKGVDSTLKIQPAKLEDSAVYLCASSLVMGQEWGGTNTQYFGPGTRLTVL.

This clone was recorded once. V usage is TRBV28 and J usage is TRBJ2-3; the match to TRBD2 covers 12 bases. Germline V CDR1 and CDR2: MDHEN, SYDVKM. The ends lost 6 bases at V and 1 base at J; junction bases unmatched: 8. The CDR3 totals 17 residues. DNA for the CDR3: TGTGCCAGCAGGGAGGTGACTAGCGGGAGTGGCACAGATACGCAGTATTTT. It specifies CASREVTSGSGTDTQYF.

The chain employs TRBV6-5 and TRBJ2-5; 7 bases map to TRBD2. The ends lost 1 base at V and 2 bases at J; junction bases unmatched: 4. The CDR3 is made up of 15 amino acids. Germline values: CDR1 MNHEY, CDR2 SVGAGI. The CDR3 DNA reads TGTGCCAGCAGTTACTGGGCTAGCGGACAAGAGACCCAGTACTTC. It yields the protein CASSYWASGQETQYF.

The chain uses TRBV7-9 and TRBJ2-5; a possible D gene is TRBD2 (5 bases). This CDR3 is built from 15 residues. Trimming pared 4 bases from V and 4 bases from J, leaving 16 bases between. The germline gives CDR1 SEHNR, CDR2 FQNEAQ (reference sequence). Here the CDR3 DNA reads TGTGCCAGCAGCTCGCTTGCGGGCCGGAGAGAGACCCAGTACTTC. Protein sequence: CASSSLAGRRETQYF.

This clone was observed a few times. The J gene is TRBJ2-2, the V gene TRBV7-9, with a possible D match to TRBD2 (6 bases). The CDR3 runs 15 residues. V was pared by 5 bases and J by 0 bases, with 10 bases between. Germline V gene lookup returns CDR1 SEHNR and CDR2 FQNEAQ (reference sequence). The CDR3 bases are TGTGCCAGCAGCCCTAGCGTACCGAACACCGGGGAGCTGTTTTTT. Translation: CASSPSVPNTGELFF.

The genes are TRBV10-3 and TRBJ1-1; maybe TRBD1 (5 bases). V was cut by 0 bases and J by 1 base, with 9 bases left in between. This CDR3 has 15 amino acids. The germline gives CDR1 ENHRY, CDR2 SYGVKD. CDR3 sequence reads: CAISESGQGNTEAFF. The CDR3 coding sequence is TGTGCCATCAGTGAGTCGGGGCAGGGGAACACTGAAGCTTTCTTT.

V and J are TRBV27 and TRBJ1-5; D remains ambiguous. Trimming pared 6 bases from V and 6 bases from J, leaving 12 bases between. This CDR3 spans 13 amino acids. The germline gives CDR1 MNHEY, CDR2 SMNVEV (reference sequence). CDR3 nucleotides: TGTGCCAGCAGCGACAATTTAGGTCAGCCCCAGCATTTT. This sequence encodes CASSDNLGQPQHF.

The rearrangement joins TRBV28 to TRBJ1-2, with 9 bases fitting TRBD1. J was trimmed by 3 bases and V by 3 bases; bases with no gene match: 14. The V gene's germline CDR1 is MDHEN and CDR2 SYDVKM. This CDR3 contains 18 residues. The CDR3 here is CASSFPPGTGSIDYGYTF. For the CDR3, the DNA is TGTGCCAGCAGTTTCCCCCCCGGGACAGGGTCCATCGACTATGGCTACACCTTC.

CDR3 bases: TGTGCCAGCAGTTTAGTAGCGGGAGGCGGCTATGAGCAGTTCTTC. Its protein product is CASSLVAGGGYEQFF. The rearrangement uses TRBV27 and TRBJ2-1, with 10 bases aligning to TRBD2. Germline V gives CDR1 MNHEY, CDR2 SMNVEV (reference sequence). V lost 2 bases to trimming and J lost 8 bases; unmatched junction nucleotides: 6. The CDR3 is 15 residues long.

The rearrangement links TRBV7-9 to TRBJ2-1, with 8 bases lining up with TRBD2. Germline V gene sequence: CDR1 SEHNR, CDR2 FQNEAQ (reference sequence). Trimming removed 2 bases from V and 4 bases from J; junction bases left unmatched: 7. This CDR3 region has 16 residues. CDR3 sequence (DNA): TGTGCCAGCAGCTTAAGACGGCTAGCGGGTTACAATGAGCAGTTCTTC. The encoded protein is CASSLRRLAGYNEQFF.

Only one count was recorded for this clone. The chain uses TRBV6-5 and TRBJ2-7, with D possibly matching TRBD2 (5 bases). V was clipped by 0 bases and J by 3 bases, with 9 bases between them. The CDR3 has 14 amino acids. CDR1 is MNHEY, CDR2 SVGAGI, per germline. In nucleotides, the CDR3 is TGTGCCAGCAGTTACTCTCGGGAATACTACGAGCAGTACTTC. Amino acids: CASSYSREYYEQYF.